This record concerns one TCR beta chain sequence. These data originate in a study of shared clonotypes between healthy human individuals. The junction had 5 bases not matched to a gene; V was cut back by 1 base and J by 4 bases. This CDR3 spans 14 amino acids. Germline V gene lookup returns CDR1 GTSNPN and CDR2 SVGIG (reference sequence). Naive CD8 populations comprised CD45RO-negative cells positively selected for CCR7, excluding terminally differentiated effector memory CD45RA+ cells. Method: immunoSEQ multiplex PCR; TCRdb's copy keeps in-frame clones and lacks some. Of more than 2 million clones listed, about 95% are singletons.

This TCR came from a young man in good health. Sequenced input: naive CD8+ T cells sorted from blood. The chain joins TRBV30 to TRBJ2-5; TRBD1 aligns across 8 bases. CDR3 nucleotide sequence: TGTGCCTGGAGTGGGACAGGGTTAGGAGAGACCCAGTACTTC. Amino acid sequence: CAWSGTGLGETQYF.